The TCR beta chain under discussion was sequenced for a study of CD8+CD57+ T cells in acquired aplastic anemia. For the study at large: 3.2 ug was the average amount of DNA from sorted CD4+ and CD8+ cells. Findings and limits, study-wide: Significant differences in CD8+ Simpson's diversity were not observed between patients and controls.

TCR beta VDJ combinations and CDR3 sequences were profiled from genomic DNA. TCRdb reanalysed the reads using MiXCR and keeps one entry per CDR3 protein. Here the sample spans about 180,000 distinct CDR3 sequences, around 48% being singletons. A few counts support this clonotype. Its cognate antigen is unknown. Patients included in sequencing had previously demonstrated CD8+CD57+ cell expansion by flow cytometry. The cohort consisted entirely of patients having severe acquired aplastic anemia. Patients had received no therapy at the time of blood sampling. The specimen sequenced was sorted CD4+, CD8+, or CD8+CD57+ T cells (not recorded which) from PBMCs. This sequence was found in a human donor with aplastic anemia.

The CDR3 DNA reads TGTGCCAGCAATCTCGGGGGCCAAAACACCGGGGAGCTGTTTTTT. It yields the protein CASNLGGQNTGELFF. The chain joins TRBV4-2 to TRBJ2-2; D might be TRBD1 or TRBD2, each matching 6 bases. Germline CDR1 reads LGHNA; CDR2 reads YNFKEQ. V lost 7 bases, J lost 2 bases, and 14 bases lay in between. The CDR3 sequence is 15 residues long.